This T cell receptor (beta chain) was retrieved from a study of blood T cell repertoires in COVID-19. Germline-derived CDR1 and CDR2 are GTSNPN and SVGIG (reference sequence). The CDR3 totals 12 residues. Between the trimmed V and J ends, which lost 5 bases and 7 bases, there was a span of 14 bases. During the 2 weeks before they entered the study, exposed participants had met someone with a PCR-confirmed or clinician-diagnosed COVID-19 case. Method: immunoSEQ multiplex PCR; TCRdb's copy keeps in-frame clones and lacks some. Among approximately 270,000 clones listed, approximately 90% were seen once.

Sequencing used PBMCs or T cells enriched from blood (not recorded which). The sequence was collected from a middle-aged man who had been exposed to COVID-19. The chain has TRBV30 and TRBJ1-2; D possibly corresponds to TRBD1 (5 bases). The CDR3 sequence is CAWDGGYGGYTF. The CDR3 DNA reads TGTGCCTGGGACGGGGGGTACGGTGGCTACACCTTC.